This TCR beta chain was recorded in a study of blood T cell repertoires in COVID-19. Study background: Italy, Spain and the United States were the sources of the convalescent and acute COVID-19 samples.

As originally analysed: Amplification of reference gene primers was used by the study to estimate nucleated cell counts. The method was immunoSEQ multiplex PCR; TCRdb's version includes in-frame clones alone and lacks a portion of them. V, J and clone size reflect that table, while D and trimming were determined from the DNA. There are 210,000 or so clones in the sample; 89% occur only once, and around 7% lies in the top ten. The sample comprised peripheral blood. The clonotype was recovered from a middle-aged man with acute or convalescent COVID-19.

The CDR3 protein is CASSAGLADTQYF. The CDR3 DNA follows: TGCGCCAGCAGCGCGGGACTAGCAGATACGCAGTATTTT. The chain links TRBV5-1 to TRBJ2-3; 8 bases agree with TRBD2. In germline, CDR1 is SGHRS, CDR2 YFSETQ. V dropped 4 bases and J dropped 4; count of bases not matched to a gene: 2. The CDR3 sequence is 13 residues long.